What follows are 13 T cell receptor beta chains derived from one specimen sequenced in a study of CD8 T cells in ankylosing spondylitis. MiXCR, applied by TCRdb to the 5' RACE reads, yields one record per CDR3 protein. The repertoire holds fewer than 200,000 distinct CDR3 sequences, with roughly 18% as singletons. The sequenced material came from blood, either unsorted or a sorted T cell fraction (not recorded which). Every receptor here comes from a male donor aged 5-29 years with ankylosing spondylitis or in good health (not recorded which).

Ten or more counts support this clonotype. The J gene is TRBJ2-1, the V gene TRBV7-3; TRBD2 agrees at 9 bases. Per germline, CDR1 SGHTA and CDR2 FQGTGA. This CDR3 is built from 13 residues. J gave up 9 bases and V 4 bases, and 4 bases lay outside the gene matches. This CDR3 is CASSSTSGVEQFF. The CDR3 region has the DNA TGTGCCAGCAGCTCGACTAGCGGCGTTGAGCAGTTCTTC.

V usage is TRBV4-3 and J usage is TRBJ2-1; D not resolved. CDR1 is LGHNA, CDR2 YSLEER, per germline. The CDR3 consists of 13 residues. The V end was cut by 0 bases, the J end by 5 bases, with 5 bases between. CDR3 DNA: TGCGCCAGCAGCCAAGATTCGAACAATGAGCAGTTCTTC. This gives the protein CASSQDSNNEQFF.

This clonotype occurred many times. This chain uses TRBV10-3 with TRBJ2-1, with TRBD2 identical over 10 bases. There are 18 residues in the CDR3. The germline V gene encodes CDR1 ENHRY and CDR2 SYGVKD. J lost 2 bases, V lost 8 bases, and 15 bases had no gene match. The CDR3: CAIEREGPQARAYNEQFF. Written as DNA, the CDR3 is TGTGCCATCGAGCGGGAGGGACCGCAAGCTAGGGCCTACAATGAGCAGTTCTTC.

This clonotype was seen a few times. The chain joins TRBV18 to TRBJ2-5; 7 nucleotides align to TRBD2. The CDR3 totals 16 residues. Germline trimming cut 2 bases from V and 5 bases from J; bases unmatched to any gene: 11. CDR1 KGHSH and CDR2 LQKENI come from the germline V gene. The CDR3, as DNA: TGTGCCAGCTCACCATTTTCTGGACTAGACGAGGAGACCCAGTACTTC. Translated, it gives CASSPFSGLDEETQYF.

This clonotype occurred many times. This chain joins TRBV29-1 and TRBJ2-1; 9 bases match TRBD2. Germline trimming cut 7 bases from V and 6 bases from J; bases unmatched to any gene: 7. Germline V gene sequence: CDR1 SQVTM, CDR2 ANQGSEA. The CDR3 contains 13 residues. The CDR3: CSGLRGRGNEQFF. The CDR3 DNA is TGCAGCGGCCTTCGCGGGAGGGGCAATGAGCAGTTCTTC.

The V gene is TRBV27, the J gene TRBJ2-7; the D is unclear. The CDR3 covers 13 residues. Between the trimmed V and J ends, which lost 6 bases and 4 bases, there was a span of 13 bases. Germline V lookup: CDR1 MNHEY, CDR2 SMNVEV (reference sequence). As DNA, the CDR3 is TGTGCCAGCAGGTCGGGCCTAGAGTACGAGCAGTACTTC. Encoded protein: CASRSGLEYEQYF.

This clonotype was found a few times. CDR3 residues: CASSPGTAYNEQFF. In DNA, the CDR3 is TGTGCCAGCTCACCCGGGACAGCCTACAATGAGCAGTTCTTC. The rearrangement joins TRBV18 to TRBJ2-1; the match to TRBD1 covers 7 bases. Germline V lookup: CDR1 KGHSH, CDR2 LQKENI. The length of the CDR3 is 14 residues. Germline trimming cut 3 bases from V and 2 bases from J; bases unmatched to any gene: 1. The variable domain in full, with the rest retrieved from reference TRBV18 and TRBJ2-1, is NAGVMQNPRHLVRRRGQEARLRCSPMKGHSHVYWYRQLPEEGLKFMVYLQKENIIDESGMPKERFSAEFPKEGPSILRIQQVVRGDSAAYFCASSPGTAYNEQFFGPGTRLTVL.

Many counts were recorded for this clonotype. The J gene is TRBJ2-2, the V gene TRBV18; 7 positions match TRBD2. Germline lookup yields CDR1 KGHSH and CDR2 LQKENI. V lost 1 base to trimming and J lost 2 bases; unmatched junction nucleotides: 4. This CDR3 is built from 16 residues. The CDR3 bases are TGTGCCAGCTCACCACAAGCTAGCGGTAACACCGGGGAGCTGTTTTTT. Encoded protein: CASSPQASGNTGELFF.

The chain couples TRBV6-1 to TRBJ2-7; 9 bases map to TRBD1. CDR1 is MNHNS, CDR2 SASEGT, per germline. CDR3 length: 13 amino acids. J was trimmed by 9 bases and V by 3 bases; bases with no gene match: 6. The chain's CDR3 is CASSDRDRVMQYV. CDR3 sequence (DNA): TGTGCCAGCAGTGACCGGGACAGGGTTATGCAGTACGTC.

This clonotype was counted many times. The V gene is TRBV11-2, the J gene TRBJ1-1, with 8 bases matching TRBD1. The J segment lost 3 bases and the V segment lost 5 bases, leaving 5 bases of the junction unmatched. From germline, CDR1 is SGHAT and CDR2 FQNNGV. The CDR3 covers 14 residues. CDR3 nucleotides: TGTGCCAGCAGCAGGACAGGGTTTGACACTGAAGCTTTCTTT. Translating it yields CASSRTGFDTEAFF.

This clonotype has ten or more counts. This chain uses TRBV24-1 with TRBJ2-5; 11 positions match TRBD2. The germline V gene has CDR1 KGHDR and CDR2 SFDVKD. V lost 0 bases to trimming and J lost 4 bases; unmatched junction nucleotides: 0. There are 15 residues in the CDR3. The CDR3 loop is CATSDLGLAGETQYF. CDR3 nucleotide sequence: TGTGCCACCAGTGATTTGGGACTAGCGGGAGAGACCCAGTACTTC.

The table lists this clonotype with many counts. CDR3 amino acids: CASSLEGTGEQYV. In DNA form, the CDR3 reads TGTGCCAGCAGTTTAGAGGGGACGGGGGAGCAGTACGTC. This chain connects TRBV27 to TRBJ2-7; either TRBD1 or TRBD2 may fit D (5 bases each). This CDR3 region has 13 residues. Trimming stripped 2 bases from V and 7 bases from J, with 12 bases between. The V gene's germline CDR1 is MNHEY and CDR2 SMNVEV (reference sequence).

This clonotype has ten or more counts. The chain employs TRBV6-6 and TRBJ1-5; no reliable D call. The V gene lost 6 bases and the J gene lost 1 base, with 13 bases spanning the gap. Germline assignment: CDR1 MNHNY and CDR2 SVGAGI (reference sequence). The CDR3 is made up of 15 amino acids. The CDR3 DNA reads TGTGCCAGCAGAAAACGTGGGCAAAGCAATCAGCCCCAGCATTTT. This codes for CASRKRGQSNQPQHF.